This T cell receptor beta chain comes out of a study of blood T cell repertoires in COVID-19. Turning to the study itself: Specimens from acute and convalescent COVID-19 originated in the United States, Italy and Spain. T cells, B-cell-depleted T cells, or PBMCs supplied cDNA or gDNA.

Authors' data handling: Reference gene primer amplification in the assay estimated nucleated cell counts. Clones were sequenced by immunoSEQ multiplex PCR, and TCRdb holds only the in-frame ones, with some missing. V and J calls and clone size are as listed in that table; D and trimming were resolved from the DNA. The sample consists of around 120,000 clones, 85% to 90% of them appearing once. CDR3 size: 14 residues. Per germline, CDR1 ENHRY and CDR2 SYGVKD. The ends lost 7 bases at V and 3 bases at J; junction bases unmatched: 8. Sequenced material: peripheral blood. The chain is built from TRBV10-3 and TRBJ1-1; 7 bases match TRBD1. This clonotype was obtained from a woman between 70 and 85 years old with acute or convalescent COVID-19. The CDR3 DNA follows: TGTGCCATCAACTCACAGGGGCCTTACACTGAAGCTTTCTTT. Translating gives CAINSQGPYTEAFF.